A single sample is the source of the 24 T cell receptor beta chains below, sequenced in a study of blood T cell repertoires in COVID-19. TCRdb keeps only in-frame clones here, not all; method: immunoSEQ multiplex PCR. The data hold around 300,000 clones, with approximately 88% observed a single time. Sequencing used PBMCs or T cells enriched from blood (not recorded which). The receptors here all came from a woman aged 40 to 55 who had recovered from COVID-19.

The V and J genes are TRBV5-1 and TRBJ2-5; D gene ambiguous. V lost 1 base, J lost 5 bases, and 9 bases lay in between. The germline V gene has CDR1 SGHRS and CDR2 YFSETQ. This CDR3 comprises 13 residues. CDR3 DNA sequence: TGCGCCAGCAGCTTGTCCGGAGCTGAGACCCAGTACTTC. Its translation: CASSLSGAETQYF.

The sample holds one count of this clone. V gene TRBV7-9 combines with J gene TRBJ2-6; tentative D call: TRBD2 (5 bases). V lost 5 bases to trimming and J lost 1 base, with 9 bases between them. This CDR3 is built from 15 residues. CDR1 and CDR2 (germline): SEHNR, FQNEAQ (reference sequence). The CDR3, as DNA: TGTGCCAGCAGCCTCGGAGGATCTGGGGCCAACGTCCTGACTTTC. This sequence encodes CASSLGGSGANVLTF.

The chain carries TRBV2 and TRBJ2-1, with TRBD2 matching over 11 bases. V lost 1 base, J lost 8 bases, and 4 bases stayed unmatched. Germline-derived CDR1 and CDR2 are SNHLY and FYNNEI. The CDR3 consists of 15 residues. The DNA for the CDR3 is TGTGCCAGCAGTGAAGAACTAGCGGGAGTGTATGAGCAGTTCTTC. Its translation: CASSEELAGVYEQFF.

The genes are TRBV30 and TRBJ1-6, with D unclear. V was trimmed by 2 bases and J by 0 bases, leaving 11 bases between them. The CDR3 runs to 16 residues. CDR1 GTSNPN and CDR2 SVGIG come from the germline V gene (reference sequence). CDR3 residues: CAWSRGTSSYNSPLHF. DNA of the CDR3: TGTGCCTGGAGTCGGGGTACCAGCTCCTATAATTCACCCCTCCACTTT.

The genes are TRBV5-1 and TRBJ2-7; tentatively, D is TRBD1 (6 bases). From germline, CDR1 is SGHRS and CDR2 YFSETQ. The CDR3 totals 14 residues. V was cut by 0 bases and J by 3 bases, with 10 bases left in between. CDR3 loop: CASSLGTANYEQYF. Written as DNA, the CDR3 is TGCGCCAGCAGCTTGGGGACAGCGAACTACGAGCAGTACTTC.

The chain carries TRBV7-9 and TRBJ1-1; D is possibly TRBD1 (6 bases). V was shortened by 8 bases and J by 0 bases, with 10 bases between the two germline ends. Per the germline V gene, CDR1 is SEHNR and CDR2 is FQNEAQ (reference sequence). The CDR3 has 13 residues. This CDR3 reads CASRTALNTEAFF. The DNA of the CDR3 is TGTGCCAGCCGGACAGCCCTGAACACTGAAGCTTTCTTT.

The chain uses TRBV29-1 and TRBJ2-5; 15 nucleotides match TRBD2. The CDR3 loop spans 15 amino acids. With V trimmed by 5 bases and J by 5 bases, 6 bases remained unmatched. The germline V gene has CDR1 SQVTM and CDR2 ANQGSEA. The CDR3 spells CSVSPGTSGGETQYF. The CDR3 DNA is TGCAGCGTTTCCCCAGGGACTAGCGGGGGGGAGACCCAGTACTTC.

The rearrangement links TRBV19 to TRBJ2-1; tentative D call: TRBD1 (6 bases). This CDR3 is built from 16 residues. Between the trimmed V and J ends, which lost 8 bases and 0 bases, there was a span of 17 bases. Germline V gives CDR1 LNHDA, CDR2 SQIVND (reference sequence). The CDR3 loop reads CASAQGITGSYNEQFF. The CDR3 DNA is TGTGCCAGTGCCCAGGGGATAACAGGCTCCTACAATGAGCAGTTCTTC.

V usage is TRBV5-1 and J usage is TRBJ2-5, with 11 bases aligning to TRBD2. CDR1 is SGHRS and CDR2 is YFSETQ in the germline V gene. The CDR3 consists of 16 residues. Trimming removed 3 bases from V and 0 bases from J; junction bases left unmatched: 4. CDR3 sequence (DNA): TGCGCCAGCAGCTCGGGACTAGCGGTAAACCAAGAGACCCAGTACTTC. Protein: CASSSGLAVNQETQYF.

The chain employs TRBV11-3 and TRBJ2-1; tentatively, D is TRBD1 (5 bases). Germline V gene sequence: CDR1 SGHNT, CDR2 YENEEA. The CDR3 sequence is 13 residues long. Trimming stripped 4 bases from V and 6 bases from J, with 10 bases between. The DNA of the CDR3 is TGTGCCAGCAGCTCCGGCCAGGGCAATGAGCAGTTCTTC. As protein: CASSSGQGNEQFF.

This rearrangement joins TRBV6-5 to TRBJ2-7; 7 bases map to TRBD1. CDR1 is MNHEY and CDR2 is SVGAGI in the germline V gene. This CDR3 has 15 residues. J lost 0 bases, V lost 6 bases, and 8 bases had no gene match. The CDR3 here is CASRTHRGISYEQYF. The CDR3 DNA reads TGTGCCAGCAGGACACACAGGGGAATCTCCTACGAGCAGTACTTC.

CDR3 coding DNA: TGCGCCAGCAGCTGGGAGTCGAACTACGAGCAGTACTTC. It is translated as CASSWESNYEQYF. This sequence joins TRBV5-1 and TRBJ2-7; D may be TRBD2 (5 bases). Germline values: CDR1 SGHRS, CDR2 YFSETQ. The V and J ends lost 3 bases and 3 bases respectively, with 10 bases between them. This CDR3 has 13 residues.

V and J are TRBV7-9 and TRBJ2-7; D perhaps matches TRBD2 (6 bases). Per germline, CDR1 SEHNR and CDR2 FQNEAQ (reference sequence). V shed 3 bases and J shed 0 bases, with 15 bases lying between them. The CDR3 consists of 16 residues. CDR3 loop: CASSFQERAISYEQYF. The DNA for the CDR3 is TGTGCCAGCAGCTTCCAAGAGCGGGCGATCTCCTACGAGCAGTACTTC.

Here the CDR3 reads CASSIVHNSNQPQHF. In nucleotides, the CDR3 is TGTGCCAGTAGTATAGTTCACAATTCAAATCAGCCCCAGCATTTT. V and J are TRBV19 and TRBJ1-5; D is ambiguous. The ends were cut back, 1 base at V and 4 bases at J, with 11 bases in the middle. CDR1 and CDR2 (germline): LNHDA, SQIVND (reference sequence). The CDR3 spans 15 residues.

This rearrangement joins TRBV3-1 (or the pseudogene TRBV3-2) to TRBJ2-1, with 11 bases that match TRBD2. Germline CDR1 LGHDT, CDR2 YNNKEL (reference sequence). V gave up 4 bases and J gave up 2 bases; unmatched junction bases: 13. The CDR3 runs to 19 residues. CDR3 loop: CASSRTGSPGLAAYNEQFF. The CDR3 nucleotides read TGTGCCAGCAGCCGTACTGGCTCCCCGGGACTAGCGGCCTACAATGAGCAGTTCTTC.

This clone was counted between two and nine times. The J gene is TRBJ1-2, the V gene TRBV21-1; the table's D call, TRBD1, was not checked against the DNA. TRBV21-1 counts as a pseudogene. There are 14 residues in the CDR3. CDR3 protein: CASSPRHYREGYTF. CDR3 sequence (DNA): TGTGCCAGCAGCCCCCGTCATTACAGGGAGGGCTACACCTTC.

The V and J genes are TRBV9 and TRBJ2-6, with 8 positions matching TRBD2. V lost 1 base to trimming and J lost 15 bases; unmatched junction nucleotides: 9. CDR1 and CDR2 from the germline V gene are SGDLS and YYNGEE. This CDR3 contains 14 residues. The CDR3 coding sequence is TGTGCCAGCAGCGTAACTCCCGGGGGGGGGACCCTGACTTTC. Its protein product is CASSVTPGGGTLTF.

The chain has TRBV30 and TRBJ1-3, with D unclear. The V and J ends lost 6 bases and 2 bases respectively, with 17 bases between them. Germline CDR1 reads GTSNPN; CDR2 reads SVGIG (reference sequence). CDR3 size: 15 residues. For the CDR3, the DNA is TGTGCCTGCGCCATTTCCCTCATAGCTGGAAACACCATATATTTT. It specifies CACAISLIAGNTIYF.

The CDR3 nucleotides are TGTGCCAGCAGCTTAGTGGACAGGGTGGGCACTGAAGCTTTCTTT. Encoded protein: CASSLVDRVGTEAFF. The chain couples TRBV7-6 to TRBJ1-1; 8 nucleotides agree with TRBD1. V trimming: 1 base; J trimming: 4 bases; junction bases outside the gene matches: 5. This CDR3 contains 15 residues. The V gene's germline CDR1 is SGHVS and CDR2 FNYEAQ.

This chain links TRBV18 with TRBJ1-3; D unclear. The CDR3 is made up of 13 amino acids. Germline V CDR1 and CDR2: KGHSH, LQKENI. Trimming shortened V by 5 bases and J by 0 bases, and 5 bases separated the two germline ends. The DNA of the CDR3 is TGTGCCAGCTCAACAGTCTCTGGAAACACCATATATTTT. It specifies CASSTVSGNTIYF.

V is TRBV9 and J is TRBJ2-1; 12 bases line up with TRBD2. Germline CDR1 and CDR2: SGDLS and YYNGEE. This CDR3 contains 17 residues. The V and J ends lost 4 bases and 6 bases, in that order; junction bases with no gene match: 11. CDR3 sequence reads: CASSTVKGLAGRNEQFF. The CDR3 DNA sequence: TGTGCCAGCAGCACCGTAAAAGGACTAGCGGGGCGCAATGAGCAGTTCTTC.

The CDR3 DNA sequence: TGTGCCAGCAGCCCAACCTCCGGGACCCAGTACTTC. Amino acids: CASSPTSGTQYF. V and J are TRBV7-8 and TRBJ2-5; D remains ambiguous. Germline assignment: CDR1 SGHVS and CDR2 FQNEAQ. The length of the CDR3 is 12 residues. Trimming left V 5 bases short and J 7 bases short, with 11 bases between.

This chain connects TRBV7-3 to TRBJ2-5; the match to TRBD2 covers 11 bases. Trimming took 0 bases from V and 4 from J; bases not matched to a gene: 10. The length of the CDR3 is 18 residues. Germline CDR1 reads SGHTA; CDR2 reads FQGTGA. The CDR3 nucleotides are TGTGCCAGCAGCTTAACCCCGTTAGTAGCGGGAGGGGGAGAGACCCAGTACTTC. Translated, it gives CASSLTPLVAGGGETQYF.

This chain links TRBV7-8 with TRBJ2-1; a weak D match, TRBD2 (6 bases). V was pared by 1 base and J by 8 bases, with 12 bases between. The CDR3 is 14 amino acids. Per the germline V gene, CDR1 is SGHVS and CDR2 is FQNEAQ. The CDR3 coding sequence is TGTGCCAGCAGCTTAGATCGGAGGGCCGATGAGCAGTTCTTC. Its protein product is CASSLDRRADEQFF.